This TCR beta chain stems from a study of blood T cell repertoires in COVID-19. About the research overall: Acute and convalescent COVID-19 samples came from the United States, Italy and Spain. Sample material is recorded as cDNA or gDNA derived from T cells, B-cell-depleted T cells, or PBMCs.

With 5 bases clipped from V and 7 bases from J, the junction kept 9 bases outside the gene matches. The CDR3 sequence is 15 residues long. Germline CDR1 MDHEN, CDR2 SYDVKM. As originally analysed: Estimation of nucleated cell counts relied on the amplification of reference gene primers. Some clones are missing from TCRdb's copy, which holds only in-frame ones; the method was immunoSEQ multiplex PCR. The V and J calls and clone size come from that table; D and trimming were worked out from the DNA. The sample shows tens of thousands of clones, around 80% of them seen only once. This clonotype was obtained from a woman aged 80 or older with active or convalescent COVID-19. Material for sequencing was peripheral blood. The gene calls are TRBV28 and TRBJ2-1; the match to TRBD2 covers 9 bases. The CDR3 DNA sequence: TGTGCCAGCAGTGGCCTGAGCGGGAGGTTTAATGAGCAGTTCTTC. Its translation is CASSGLSGRFNEQFF. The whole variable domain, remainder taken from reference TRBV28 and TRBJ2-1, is DVKVTQSSRYLVKRTGEKVFLECVQDMDHENMFWYRQDPGLGLRLIYFSYDVKMKEKGDIPEGYSVSREKKERFSLILESASTNQTSMYLCASSGLSGRFNEQFFGPGTRLTVL.